The clone carrying this T cell receptor (beta chain) was found once. The antigen remains unidentified. Trimming stripped 5 bases from V and 5 bases from J, with 16 bases between. CDR1 is LNHDA and CDR2 is SQIVND in the germline V gene (reference sequence). This CDR3 has 14 residues. Profiling relied on immunoSEQ multiplex PCR, and the TCRdb table lists in-frame clones only, not all of them. The sample consists of around 510,000 clones, 95% to 96% of them appearing once. The sample originates from a study of shared clonotypes between healthy human individuals. Study outcomes and limitations: Blood was the sole source, and tissue repertoires probably differ.

This clonotype was sampled from a woman in her 30s in good health. The chain is built from TRBV19 and TRBJ2-7; tentative D call: TRBD1 (6 bases). Material: naive CD4+ T cells sorted from blood. Indicated subset: CD45RA+ positively selected. As DNA, the CDR3 is TGTGCCAGTAGTGATGGCAGGGGACACCACGAGCAGTACTTC. It encodes CASSDGRGHHEQYF.